This is a list of T cell receptor beta chains from one sample in a study of vaccination and CD4 T cells after COVID-19. Their recognized antigens are unknown. Via MiXCR, TCRdb re-called the PCR reads, giving one row per CDR3 protein. The data show over 10,000 distinct CDR3 sequences, with 53% seen just once and 28% held by the top ten. The material sequenced was CD4+ T cells from blood, cultured in vitro. The receptors come from a human donor who had recovered from COVID-19. The CDR3 runs from the conserved cysteine through the conserved F or W. D genes are given only for firm matches. Size values are once, few and many counts, or a class for expanded clones, and some rows have none.

TRBD2 | TRBJ2-5 | medium-sized | TRBV11-2 | CASSSGGPGSQYF | TGTGCCAGCAGCAGCGGGGGGCCGGGGTCCCAGTACTTC
TRBD1 | TRBJ2-6 | . | TRBV27 | CASSRTGGPGANVLTF | TGTGCCAGCAGCAGAACAGGGGGACCTGGGGCCAACGTCCTGACTTTC
TRBD1 | TRBJ1-1 | . | TRBV7-9 | CASSSGQGGNTEAFF | TGTGCCAGCAGCTCAGGACAGGGGGGGAACACTGAAGCTTTCTTT
. | TRBJ1-3 | . | TRBV14 | CASSPPGHSGNTIYF | TGTGCCAGCAGCCCTCCAGGCCACTCTGGAAACACCATATATTTT
TRBD2 | TRBJ2-7 | . | TRBV10-3 | CASSYSYGLAGAYEQYF | TGTGCCAGCAGTTACTCGTACGGACTAGCGGGTGCCTACGAGCAGTACTTC
TRBD1 | TRBJ1-2 | . | TRBV7-2 | CASTISTGTAINYGYTF | TGTGCCAGCACCATAAGTACCGGGACAGCGATTAACTATGGCTACACCTTC
TRBD1 | TRBJ1-6 | few | TRBV5-1 | CASSSGTDNSPLHF | TGCGCCAGCAGCTCCGGGACAGATAATTCACCCCTCCACTTT
. | TRBJ1-2 | . | TRBV5-1 | CASSSVEGKQGILHGYTF | TGCGCCAGCAGCTCCGTAGAGGGGAAACAGGGTATATTGCATGGCTACACCTTC
. | TRBJ2-6 | few | TRBV20-1 | CSAPNSGANVLTF | TGCAGTGCCCCAAACTCTGGGGCCAACGTCCTGACTTTC
. | TRBJ2-7 | . | TRBV7-6 | CASSWGSSYEQYF | TGTGCCAGCAGCTGGGGCAGCTCCTACGAGCAGTACTTC
. | TRBJ1-5 | . | TRBV15 | CATQGSNQPQHF | TGTGCCACCCAGGGTAGCAATCAGCCCCAGCATTTT
TRBD1 | TRBJ2-3 | . | TRBV27 | CASSLGQGRRDTQYF | TGTGCCAGCAGTTTGGGACAGGGGAGGCGCGATACGCAGTATTTT
TRBD1 | TRBJ1-2 | . | TRBV2 | CASSLRDRALYGYTF | TGTGCCAGCTCCCTCCGGGACAGGGCCCTCTATGGCTACACCTTC
TRBD2 | TRBJ2-3 | . | TRBV19 | CASSIGTSGGSDTQYF | TGTGCCAGTAGTATAGGGACTAGCGGGGGGTCGGATACGCAGTATTTT
. | TRBJ2-2 | few | TRBV20-1 | CSAKLREGGLFF | TGCAGTGCAAAACTCAGGGAAGGAGGGCTGTTTTTT
TRBD1 | TRBJ2-7 | . | TRBV6-1 | CASQGASVTYEQYF | TGTGCCAGCCAGGGGGCTAGCGTAACCTACGAGCAGTACTTC
TRBD2 | TRBJ2-7 | . | TRBV7-2 | CASSQRGGLSSYEQYF | TGTGCCAGCAGCCAGCGGGGGGGGCTAAGCTCCTACGAGCAGTACTTC
. | TRBJ1-1 | . | TRBV18 | CASSPTGPNTEAFF | TGTGCCAGCTCACCCACAGGACCCAACACTGAAGCTTTCTTT
. | TRBJ1-5 | few | TRBV6-1 | CASSGETGNQPQHF | TGTGCCAGCAGTGGGGAGACAGGCAATCAGCCCCAGCATTTT
TRBD2 | TRBJ2-5 | few | TRBV6-1 | CASYGTRFVETQYF | TGTGCCAGCTACGGGACTAGGTTTGTGGAGACCCAGTACTTC
. | TRBJ1-1 | . | TRBV7-8 | CASSRPQGNTEAFF | TGTGCCAGCAGCCGACCACAGGGGAACACTGAAGCTTTCTTT
. | TRBJ2-3 | . | TRBV20-1 | CSARHPLRTDTQYF | TGCAGTGCTAGGCACCCGCTGCGCACAGATACGCAGTATTTT
TRBD1 | TRBJ2-7 | . | TRBV6-2/TRBV6-3 | CASRAGTGGYDEQYF | TGTGCCAGCAGGGCCGGGACAGGCGGGTATGACGAGCAGTACTTC
TRBD1 | TRBJ2-2 | . | TRBV6-5 | CASSYSQDRVTGELFF | TGTGCCAGCAGTTACTCACAGGACAGGGTCACCGGGGAGCTGTTTTTT
TRBD1 | TRBJ1-6 | . | TRBV28 | CASSSQGATSPLHF | TGTGCCAGCAGTTCACAGGGGGCGACTTCACCCCTCCACTTT
. | TRBJ2-1 | . | TRBV5-3 | CARSLERDTYNEQFF | TGTGCCAGAAGCTTGGAACGGGACACCTACAATGAGCAGTTCTTC
TRBD1 | TRBJ2-4 | . | TRBV2 | CASSEGTGPAKNIQYF | TGTGCCAGCAGTGAAGGGACAGGGCCTGCCAAAAACATTCAGTACTTC
. | TRBJ1-6 | few | TRBV30 | CAWGLLTVKDNSPLHF | TGTGCCTGGGGCCTCCTAACAGTCAAAGATAATTCACCCCTCCACTTT